The source of this T cell receptor (beta chain) is a study of Graves' ophthalmopathy and Graves' hyperthyroidism. Study context: The authors collected peripheral blood at initial diagnosis, before any treatment.

Overall study results and limits: The majority of expanded thyroid clonotypes above 0.001 frequency also occurred in blood.

TCR beta CDR3 amplification used RNA transcripts. Second-round multiplex PCR followed a first-round RT-PCR using HTBI primers. TCRdb re-called the multiplex PCR reads through MiXCR, storing one row per CDR3 protein. Of 300,000 to 500,000 distinct CDR3 sequences in the sample, roughly 14% were seen once. The V gene's germline CDR1 is LNHDA and CDR2 SQIVND (reference sequence). The CDR3 is 15 residues long. V was clipped by 4 bases and J by 2 bases, with 9 bases between them. Hyperthyroidism was classified as stable if no ophthalmopathy occurred within 18 months of follow-up. Sampling approximately 11 ml of fresh peripheral blood provided the PBMCs. At least ten counts were recorded for this clonotype. The target antigen is unknown.

The receptor was isolated from a woman in her late teens or twenties with stable Graves' hyperthyroidism. The chain has TRBV19 and TRBJ2-6; D call uncertain. The sample comprised peripheral blood. Here the CDR3 DNA reads TGTGCCAGTAGTAACGTGGGGACTGGGGCCAACGTCCTGACTTTC. Encoded protein: CASSNVGTGANVLTF. Filled out from reference TRBV19 and TRBJ2-6, the complete variable domain reads DGGITQSPKYLFRKEGQNVTLSCEQNLNHDAMYWYRQDPGQGLRLIYYSQIVNDFQKGDIAEGYSVSREKKESFPLTVTSAQKNPTAFYLCASSNVGTGANVLTFGAGSRLTVL.